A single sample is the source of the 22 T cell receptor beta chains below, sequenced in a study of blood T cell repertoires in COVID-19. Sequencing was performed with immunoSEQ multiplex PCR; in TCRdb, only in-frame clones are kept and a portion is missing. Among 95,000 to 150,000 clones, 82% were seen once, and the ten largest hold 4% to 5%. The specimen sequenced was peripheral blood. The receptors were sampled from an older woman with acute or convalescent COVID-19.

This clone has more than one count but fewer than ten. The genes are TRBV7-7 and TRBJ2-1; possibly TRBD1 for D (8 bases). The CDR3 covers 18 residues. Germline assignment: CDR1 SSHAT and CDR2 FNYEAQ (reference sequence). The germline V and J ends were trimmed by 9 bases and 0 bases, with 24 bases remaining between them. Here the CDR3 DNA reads TGTGCCAGGGCGACAGGGGAGGGGGCAATAAGCTCCTACAATGAGCAGTTCTTC. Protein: CARATGEGAISSYNEQFF.

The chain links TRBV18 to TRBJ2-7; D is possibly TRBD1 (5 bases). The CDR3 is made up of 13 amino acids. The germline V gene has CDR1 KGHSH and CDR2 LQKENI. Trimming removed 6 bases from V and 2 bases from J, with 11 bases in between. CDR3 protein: CASSWGAAYEQYV. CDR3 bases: TGTGCCAGCTCGTGGGGCGCTGCCTACGAGCAGTACGTC.

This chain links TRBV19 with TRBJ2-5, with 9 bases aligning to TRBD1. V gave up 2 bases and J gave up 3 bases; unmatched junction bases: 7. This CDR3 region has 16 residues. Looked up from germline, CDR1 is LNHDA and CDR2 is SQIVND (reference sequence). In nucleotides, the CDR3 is TGTGCCAGTAGTATAAGGGGACAGGGATCGAAAGAGACCCAGTACTTC. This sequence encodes CASSIRGQGSKETQYF.

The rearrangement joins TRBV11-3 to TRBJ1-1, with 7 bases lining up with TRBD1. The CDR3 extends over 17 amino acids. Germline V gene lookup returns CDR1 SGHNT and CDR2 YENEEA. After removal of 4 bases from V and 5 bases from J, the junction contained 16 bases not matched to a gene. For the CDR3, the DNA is TGTGCCAGCAGCTATACGACAGGGACCACAGTGGGTACTGAAGCTTTCTTT. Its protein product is CASSYTTGTTVGTEAFF.

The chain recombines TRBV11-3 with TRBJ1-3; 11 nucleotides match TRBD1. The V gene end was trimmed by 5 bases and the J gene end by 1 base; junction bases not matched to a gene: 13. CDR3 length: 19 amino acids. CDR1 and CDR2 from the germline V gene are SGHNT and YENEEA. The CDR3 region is CASSPRGTGGNPSGNTIYF. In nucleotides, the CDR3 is TGTGCCAGCAGCCCCCGCGGGACAGGGGGTAATCCGTCTGGAAACACCATATATTTT.

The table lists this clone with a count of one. The CDR3 bases are TGCAGTGCTAGTCCTAGGGGGGGCGGTTTGACAGATACGCAGTATTTT. Translating gives CSASPRGGGLTDTQYF. The chain carries TRBV20-1 and TRBJ2-3; D is perhaps TRBD2 (7 bases). The V end lost 3 bases, the J end lost 3 bases, and 19 bases lay between the germline ends. This CDR3 comprises 16 residues. Germline CDR1 and CDR2: DFQATT and SNEGSKA (reference sequence).

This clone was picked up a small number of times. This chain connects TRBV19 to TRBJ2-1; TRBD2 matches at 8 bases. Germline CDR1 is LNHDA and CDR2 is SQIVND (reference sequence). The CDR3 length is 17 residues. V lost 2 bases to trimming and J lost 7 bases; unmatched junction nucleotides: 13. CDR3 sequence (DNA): TGTGCCAGTAGTATAATTCGGGGCGGGGGGATTTGGAATGAGCAGTTCTTC. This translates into CASSIIRGGGIWNEQFF.

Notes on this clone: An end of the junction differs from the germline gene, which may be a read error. The CDR3 here is CASSSSGTGVF. The DNA for the CDR3 is TGTGCCAGCAGCTCATCCGGGACAGGGGTCTTC. V usage is TRBV7-9 and J usage is TRBJ1-2, with 10 bases aligning to TRBD1. Looked up from germline, CDR1 is SEHNR and CDR2 is FQNEAQ (reference sequence). This CDR3 region has 11 residues.

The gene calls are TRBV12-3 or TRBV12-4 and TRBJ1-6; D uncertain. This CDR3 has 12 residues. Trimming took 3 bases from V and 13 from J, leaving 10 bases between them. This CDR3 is CASSFPSSPLHF. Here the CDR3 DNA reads TGTGCCAGCAGTTTCCCCTCTTCGCCCCTCCACTTT.

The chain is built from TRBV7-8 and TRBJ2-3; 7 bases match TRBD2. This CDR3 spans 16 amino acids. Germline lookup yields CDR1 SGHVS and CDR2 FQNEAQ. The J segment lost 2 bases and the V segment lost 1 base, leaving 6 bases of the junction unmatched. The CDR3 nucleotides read TGTGCCAGCAGCTTAGGCGAGCGGGGACTCACAGATACGCAGTATTTT. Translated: CASSLGERGLTDTQYF.

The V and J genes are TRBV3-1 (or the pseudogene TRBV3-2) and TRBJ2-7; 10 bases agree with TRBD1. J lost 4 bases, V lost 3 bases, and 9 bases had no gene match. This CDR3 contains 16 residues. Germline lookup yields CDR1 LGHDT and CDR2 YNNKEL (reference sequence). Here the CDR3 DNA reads TGTGCCAGCAGCCAGGTACGGACAGGGGGTTCATACGAGCAGTACGTC. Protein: CASSQVRTGGSYEQYV.

CDR3 nucleotides: TGTGCCAGCAGCTACATCGAGGAGCGGGGGAACTACGAGCAGTACTTC. The encoded protein is CASSYIEERGNYEQYF. The V gene is TRBV5-4, the J gene TRBJ2-7; the match to TRBD2 covers 8 bases. This CDR3 comprises 16 residues. Trimming cost V 3 bases and J 3 bases; bases outside gene matches: 11. Germline-derived CDR1 and CDR2 are SGHNT and YYREEE (reference sequence).

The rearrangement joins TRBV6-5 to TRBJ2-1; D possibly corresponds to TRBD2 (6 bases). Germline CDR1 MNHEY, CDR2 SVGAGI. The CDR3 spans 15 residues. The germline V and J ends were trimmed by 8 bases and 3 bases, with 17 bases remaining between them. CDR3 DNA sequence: TGTGCCAGCTTCCCCGGGACTGCCGTCTACAATGAGCAGTTCTTC. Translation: CASFPGTAVYNEQFF.

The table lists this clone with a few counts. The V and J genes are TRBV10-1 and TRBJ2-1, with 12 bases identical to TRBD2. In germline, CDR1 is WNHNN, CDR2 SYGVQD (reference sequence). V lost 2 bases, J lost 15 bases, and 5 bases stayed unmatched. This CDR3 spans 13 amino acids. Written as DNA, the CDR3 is TGCGCCAGCAGTGAGGTGACTAGCGGGGGAACGTTCTTC. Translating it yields CASSEVTSGGTFF.

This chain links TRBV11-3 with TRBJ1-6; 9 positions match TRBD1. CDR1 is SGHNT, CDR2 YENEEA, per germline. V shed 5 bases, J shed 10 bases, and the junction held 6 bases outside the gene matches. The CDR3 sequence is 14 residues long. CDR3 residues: CASSTGQGWSPLHF. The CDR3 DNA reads TGTGCCAGCAGCACGGGACAGGGTTGGTCACCCCTCCACTTT.

CDR3 loop: CASSSLGGDNSPLHF. Here the CDR3 DNA reads TGTGCCAGCAGTTCTCTCGGGGGAGATAATTCACCCCTCCACTTT. The chain uses TRBV6-2 or TRBV6-3 and TRBJ1-6; a weak D match, TRBD1 (5 bases). This CDR3 has 15 residues. Germline V gives CDR1 MNHEY, CDR2 SVGEGT. The V end lost 4 bases, the J end lost 5 bases, and 12 bases lay between the germline ends.

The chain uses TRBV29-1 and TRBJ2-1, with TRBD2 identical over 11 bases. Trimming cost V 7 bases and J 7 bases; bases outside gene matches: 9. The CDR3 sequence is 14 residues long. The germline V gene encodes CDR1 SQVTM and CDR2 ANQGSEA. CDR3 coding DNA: TGCAGCGGTTCTCTAGCGGGGGGCGGGAATGAGCAGTTCTTC. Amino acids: CSGSLAGGGNEQFF.

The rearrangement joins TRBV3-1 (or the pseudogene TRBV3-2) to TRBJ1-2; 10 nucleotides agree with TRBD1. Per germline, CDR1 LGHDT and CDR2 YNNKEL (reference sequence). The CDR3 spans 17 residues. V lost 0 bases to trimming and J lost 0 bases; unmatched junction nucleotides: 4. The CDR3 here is CASSQEWDRGPNYGYTF. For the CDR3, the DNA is TGTGCCAGCAGCCAAGAGTGGGACAGGGGACCTAACTATGGCTACACCTTC.

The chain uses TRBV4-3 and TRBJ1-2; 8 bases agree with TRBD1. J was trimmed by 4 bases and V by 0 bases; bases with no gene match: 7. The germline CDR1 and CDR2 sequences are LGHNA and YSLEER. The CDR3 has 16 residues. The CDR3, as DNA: TGCGCCAGCAGCCAAGATCGGGCAGGGGGCGCCTATGGCTACACCTTC. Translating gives CASSQDRAGGAYGYTF.

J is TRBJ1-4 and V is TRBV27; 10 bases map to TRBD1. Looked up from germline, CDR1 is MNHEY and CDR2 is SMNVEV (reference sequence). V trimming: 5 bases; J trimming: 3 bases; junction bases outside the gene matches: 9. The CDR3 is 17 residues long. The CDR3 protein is CASSPRDRGGPNEKLFF. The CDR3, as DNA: TGTGCCAGCAGTCCCCGGGACAGGGGTGGGCCTAATGAAAAACTGTTTTTT.

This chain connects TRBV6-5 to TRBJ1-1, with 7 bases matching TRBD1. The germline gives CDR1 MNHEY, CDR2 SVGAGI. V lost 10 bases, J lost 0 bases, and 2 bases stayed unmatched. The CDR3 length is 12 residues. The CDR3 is CAIGTVNTEAFF. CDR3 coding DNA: TGTGCCATTGGGACAGTGAACACTGAAGCTTTCTTT.

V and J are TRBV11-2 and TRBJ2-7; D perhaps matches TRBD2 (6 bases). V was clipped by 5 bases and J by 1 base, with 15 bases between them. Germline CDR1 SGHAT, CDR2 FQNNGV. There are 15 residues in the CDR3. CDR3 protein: CASSVGLPISYEQYV. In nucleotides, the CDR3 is TGTGCCAGCAGCGTGGGACTGCCGATATCCTACGAGCAGTACGTC.